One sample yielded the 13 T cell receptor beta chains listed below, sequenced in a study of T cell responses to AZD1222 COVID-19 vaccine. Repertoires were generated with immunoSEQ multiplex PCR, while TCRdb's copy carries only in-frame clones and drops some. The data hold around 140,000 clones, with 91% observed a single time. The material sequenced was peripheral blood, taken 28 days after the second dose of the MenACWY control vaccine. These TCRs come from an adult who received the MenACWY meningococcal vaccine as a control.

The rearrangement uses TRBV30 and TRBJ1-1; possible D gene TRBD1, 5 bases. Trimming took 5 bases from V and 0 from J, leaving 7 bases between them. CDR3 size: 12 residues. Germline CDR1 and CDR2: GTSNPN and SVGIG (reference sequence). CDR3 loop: CAWGGMNTEAFF. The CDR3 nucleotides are TGTGCCTGGGGGGGTATGAACACTGAAGCTTTCTTT. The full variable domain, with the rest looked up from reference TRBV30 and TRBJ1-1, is SQTIHQWPATLVQPVGSPLSLECTVEGTSNPNLYWYRQAAGRGLQLLFYSVGIGQISSEVPQNLSASRPQDRQFILSSKKLLLSDSGFYLCAWGGMNTEAFFGQGTRLTVV.

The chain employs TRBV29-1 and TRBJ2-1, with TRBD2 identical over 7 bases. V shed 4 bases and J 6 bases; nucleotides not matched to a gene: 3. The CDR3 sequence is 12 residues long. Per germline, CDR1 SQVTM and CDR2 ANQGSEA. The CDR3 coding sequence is TGCAGCGTTGGCGGGAGCGGCAATGAGCAGTTCTTC. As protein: CSVGGSGNEQFF.

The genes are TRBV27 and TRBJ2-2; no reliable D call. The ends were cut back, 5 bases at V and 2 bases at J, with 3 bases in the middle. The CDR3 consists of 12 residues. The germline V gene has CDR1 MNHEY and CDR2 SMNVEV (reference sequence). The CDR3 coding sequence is TGTGCCAGCAGTGCTAACACCGGGGAGCTGTTTTTT. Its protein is CASSANTGELFF.

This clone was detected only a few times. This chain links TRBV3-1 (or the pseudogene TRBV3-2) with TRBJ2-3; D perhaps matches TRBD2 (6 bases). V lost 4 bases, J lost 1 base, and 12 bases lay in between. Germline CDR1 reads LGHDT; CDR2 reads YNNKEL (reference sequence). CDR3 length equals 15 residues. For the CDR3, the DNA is TGTGCCAGCAGCCTCGGGTGGGGGGGCACAGATACGCAGTATTTT. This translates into CASSLGWGGTDTQYF.

CDR3 bases: TGTGCCAGCAGCACCATGACAGGGGATTATGGCTACACCTTC. This codes for CASSTMTGDYGYTF. This rearrangement joins TRBV3-1 (or the pseudogene TRBV3-2) to TRBJ1-2, with TRBD1 matching 8 bases. The CDR3 is 14 residues long. Germline-derived CDR1 and CDR2 are LGHDT and YNNKEL (reference sequence). V gave up 5 bases and J gave up 5 bases; unmatched junction bases: 7.

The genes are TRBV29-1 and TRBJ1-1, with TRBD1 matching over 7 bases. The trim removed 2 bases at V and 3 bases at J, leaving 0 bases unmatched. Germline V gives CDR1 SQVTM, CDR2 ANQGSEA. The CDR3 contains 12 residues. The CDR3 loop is CSVETGDTEAFF. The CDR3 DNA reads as TGCAGCGTTGAAACAGGGGACACTGAAGCTTTCTTT.

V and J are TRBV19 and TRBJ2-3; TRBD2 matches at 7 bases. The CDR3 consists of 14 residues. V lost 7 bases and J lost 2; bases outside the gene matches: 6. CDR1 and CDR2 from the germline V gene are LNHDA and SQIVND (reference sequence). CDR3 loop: CASTPGGITDTQYF. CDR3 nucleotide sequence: TGTGCCAGTACCCCGGGAGGCATCACAGATACGCAGTATTTT. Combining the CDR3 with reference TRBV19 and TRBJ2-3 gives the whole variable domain DGGITQSPKYLFRKEGQNVTLSCEQNLNHDAMYWYRQDPGQGLRLIYYSQIVNDFQKGDIAEGYSVSREKKESFPLTVTSAQKNPTAFYLCASTPGGITDTQYFGPGTRLTVL.

This CDR3 reads CSVAEASGVSYNEQFF. The CDR3 nucleotides are TGCAGCGTTGCTGAGGCTAGCGGGGTTTCCTACAATGAGCAGTTCTTC. The chain employs TRBV29-1 and TRBJ2-1; 9 nucleotides agree with TRBD2. This CDR3 is built from 16 residues. CDR1 is SQVTM, CDR2 ANQGSEA, per germline. V trimming: 4 bases; J trimming: 1 base; junction bases outside the gene matches: 8.

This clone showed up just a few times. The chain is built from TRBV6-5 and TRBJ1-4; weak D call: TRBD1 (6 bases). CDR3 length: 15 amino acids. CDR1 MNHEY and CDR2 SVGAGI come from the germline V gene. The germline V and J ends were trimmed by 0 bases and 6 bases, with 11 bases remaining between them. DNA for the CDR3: TGTGCCAGCAGTTACTCTGGGGGGCGACATGAAAAACTGTTTTTT. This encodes CASSYSGGRHEKLFF.

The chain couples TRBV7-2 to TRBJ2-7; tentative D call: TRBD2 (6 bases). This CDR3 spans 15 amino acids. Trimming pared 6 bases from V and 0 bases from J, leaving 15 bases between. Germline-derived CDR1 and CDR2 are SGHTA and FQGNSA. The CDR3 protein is CASRSASESSYEQYF. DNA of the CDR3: TGTGCCAGCAGGTCCGCTAGCGAGAGCTCCTACGAGCAGTACTTC.

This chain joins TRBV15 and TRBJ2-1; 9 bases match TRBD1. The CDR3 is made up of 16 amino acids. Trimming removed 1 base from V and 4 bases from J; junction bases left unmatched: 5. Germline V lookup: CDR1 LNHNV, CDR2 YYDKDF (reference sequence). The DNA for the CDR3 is TGTGCCACCAGCAGAGTTCGGACAGGGGTATACAATGAGCAGTTCTTC. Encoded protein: CATSRVRTGVYNEQFF.

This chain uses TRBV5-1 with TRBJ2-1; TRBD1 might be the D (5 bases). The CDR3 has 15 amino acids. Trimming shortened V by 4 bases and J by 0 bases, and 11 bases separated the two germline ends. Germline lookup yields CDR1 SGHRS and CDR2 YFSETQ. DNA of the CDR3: TGCGCCAGCAGCACGAGACAGATCTCCTACAATGAGCAGTTCTTC. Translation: CASSTRQISYNEQFF.

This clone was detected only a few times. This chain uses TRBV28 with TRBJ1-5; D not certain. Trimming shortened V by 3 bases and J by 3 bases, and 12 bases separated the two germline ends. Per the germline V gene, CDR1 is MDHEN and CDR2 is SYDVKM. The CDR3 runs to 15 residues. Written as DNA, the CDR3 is TGTGCCAGCAGTTTGTGGCAGCAAATCAATCAGCCCCAGCATTTT. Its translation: CASSLWQQINQPQHF.